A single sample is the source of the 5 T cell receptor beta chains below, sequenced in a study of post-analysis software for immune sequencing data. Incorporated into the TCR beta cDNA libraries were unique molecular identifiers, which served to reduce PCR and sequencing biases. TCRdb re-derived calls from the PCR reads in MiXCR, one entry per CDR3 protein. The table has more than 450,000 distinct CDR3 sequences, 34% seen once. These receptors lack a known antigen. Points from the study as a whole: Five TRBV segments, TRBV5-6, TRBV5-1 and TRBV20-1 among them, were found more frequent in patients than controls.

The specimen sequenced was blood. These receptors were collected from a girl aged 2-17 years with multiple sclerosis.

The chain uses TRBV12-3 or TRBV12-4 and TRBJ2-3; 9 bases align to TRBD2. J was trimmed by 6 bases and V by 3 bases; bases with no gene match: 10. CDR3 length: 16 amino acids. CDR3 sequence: CASSLGLAGTADTQYF. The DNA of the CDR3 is TGTGCCAGCAGTTTGGGCCTAGCGGGGACCGCGGATACGCAGTATTTT.

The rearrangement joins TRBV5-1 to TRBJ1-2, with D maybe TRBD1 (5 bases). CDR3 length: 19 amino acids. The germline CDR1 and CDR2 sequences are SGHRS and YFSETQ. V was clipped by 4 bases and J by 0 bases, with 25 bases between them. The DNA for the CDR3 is TGCGCCAGCAGCATCGCCTCAGGGCCCCAAAAAGACCCTAACTATGGCTACACCTTC. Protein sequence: CASSIASGPQKDPNYGYTF.

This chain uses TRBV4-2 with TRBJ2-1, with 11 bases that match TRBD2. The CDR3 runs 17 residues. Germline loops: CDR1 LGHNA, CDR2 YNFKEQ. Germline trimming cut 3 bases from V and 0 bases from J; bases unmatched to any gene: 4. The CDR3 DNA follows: TGTGCCAGCAGCCAGAGGGGACTAGCGGTCTCCTACAATGAGCAGTTCTTC. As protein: CASSQRGLAVSYNEQFF.

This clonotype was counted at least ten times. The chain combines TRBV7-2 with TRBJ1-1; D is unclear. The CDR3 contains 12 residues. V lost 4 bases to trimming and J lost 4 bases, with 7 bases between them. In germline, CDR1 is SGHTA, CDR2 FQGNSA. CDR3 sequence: CASSSWGTEAFF. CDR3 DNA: TGTGCCAGCAGCTCCTGGGGCACTGAAGCTTTCTTT.

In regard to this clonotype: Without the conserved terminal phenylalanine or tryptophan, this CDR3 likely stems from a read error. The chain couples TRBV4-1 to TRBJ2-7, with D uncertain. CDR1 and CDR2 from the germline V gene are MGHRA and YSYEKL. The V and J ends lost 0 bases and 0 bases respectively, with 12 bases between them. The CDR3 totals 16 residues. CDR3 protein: CASSQDWAASSYEQYC. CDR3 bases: TGCGCCAGCAGCCAAGATTGGGCCGCCAGCTCCTACGAGCAGTACTGC.